The 32 T cell receptor beta chains presented below share a single source sample, sequenced in a study of cytomegalovirus exposure and HLA in healthy donors. The primer mix had 60 Vbeta and 13 Jbeta primers. Clones were sequenced by immunoSEQ multiplex PCR, and TCRdb holds only the in-frame ones, with some missing. This table has about 130,000 clones, 70% to 80% appearing once. The specimen was PBMCs. Receptors originate from a man between 50 and 59 years old in good health and CMV-seronegative.

The chain recombines TRBV5-1 with TRBJ2-1; 7 nucleotides line up with TRBD2. With 3 bases clipped from V and 3 bases from J, the junction kept 18 bases outside the gene matches. The CDR3 contains 19 residues. The V gene's germline CDR1 is SGHRS and CDR2 YFSETQ. The CDR3 region is CASSSSGTTRTQYYNEQFF. The CDR3 coding sequence is TGCGCCAGCAGCTCCTCCGGGACTACTAGAACCCAATACTACAATGAGCAGTTCTTC.

This chain uses TRBV6-1 with TRBJ2-7; 13 positions match TRBD2. The germline V gene encodes CDR1 MNHNS and CDR2 SASEGT. V shed 6 bases and J 4 bases; nucleotides not matched to a gene: 6. CDR3 length: 15 residues. CDR3 loop: CASREWTSGSYEQYF. CDR3 DNA sequence: TGTGCCAGCAGGGAATGGACTAGCGGGAGTTACGAGCAGTACTTC.

Details on this clone: Its ends do not fully match the called genes, so a read error is possible. The chain couples TRBV7-2 to TRBJ1-3, with D unresolved. Germline V CDR1 and CDR2: SGHTA, FQGNSA. The CDR3 has 15 residues. The chain's CDR3 is CASSQNPGSGDTIYF. The CDR3 DNA reads TGTGCCAGCAGCCAGAATCCCGGCTCTGGAGACACCATATATTTT.

This clone has just a few counts. This chain joins TRBV19 and TRBJ1-5; 8 bases agree with TRBD1. Germline lookup yields CDR1 LNHDA and CDR2 SQIVND (reference sequence). Germline trimming cut 1 base from V and 6 bases from J; bases unmatched to any gene: 5. This CDR3 is built from 15 residues. This CDR3 is CASSIGQGARQPQHF. CDR3 DNA: TGTGCCAGTAGTATAGGGCAGGGGGCCCGTCAGCCCCAGCATTTT.

V and J are TRBV7-2 and TRBJ1-6; the D is unclear. Per germline, CDR1 SGHTA and CDR2 FQGNSA. Trimming pared 2 bases from V and 7 bases from J, leaving 9 bases between. The CDR3 has 14 amino acids. Here the CDR3 reads CASSLNAANSPLHF. The CDR3 DNA is TGTGCCAGCAGCTTAAACGCCGCGAATTCACCCCTCCACTTT.

The rearrangement uses TRBV4-2 and TRBJ2-7; 7 bases fit TRBD1. Germline CDR1 and CDR2: LGHNA and YNFKEQ. The trim removed 4 bases at V and 5 bases at J, leaving 20 bases unmatched. This CDR3 has 18 amino acids. DNA for the CDR3: TGTGCCAGCAGCCCACGAGACAATACAGGGGTCAATTTACACGAGCAGTACTTC. Amino acid sequence: CASSPRDNTGVNLHEQYF.

V and J are TRBV6-1 and TRBJ2-7; 7 nucleotides match TRBD1. Trimming cost V 6 bases and J 2 bases; bases outside gene matches: 7. This CDR3 is 14 amino acids long. The V gene's germline CDR1 is MNHNS and CDR2 SASEGT. The CDR3 protein is CASRPPGQTYEQYF. In nucleotides, the CDR3 is TGTGCCAGCAGGCCCCCGGGACAGACCTACGAGCAGTACTTC.

This CDR3 reads CAWSRLEEQYF. The CDR3 DNA follows: TGTGCCTGGAGCCGACTAGAGGAGCAGTACTTC. The J gene is TRBJ2-7, the V gene TRBV30; D is perhaps TRBD2 (6 bases). V dropped 3 bases and J dropped 7 bases, with 10 bases sitting between them. Germline lookup yields CDR1 GTSNPN and CDR2 SVGIG (reference sequence). This CDR3 region has 11 residues.

The V gene is TRBV30, the J gene TRBJ2-6; no reliable D call. The CDR3 has 14 residues. Trimming stripped 2 bases from V and 0 bases from J, with 5 bases between. Germline V CDR1 and CDR2: GTSNPN, SVGIG (reference sequence). The CDR3 nucleotides read TGTGCCTGGAGTAGAGACTCTGGGGCCAACGTCCTGACTTTC. It encodes CAWSRDSGANVLTF.

The gene calls are TRBV21-1 and TRBJ1-2. TRBV21-1 counts as a pseudogene. The CDR3 totals 15 residues. The CDR3 reads CASSKFTKRSCGYTF. The CDR3, as DNA: TGTGCCAGCAGCAAATTTACAAAACGGAGTTGCGGCTACACCTTC.

This rearrangement joins TRBV7-9 to TRBJ2-5, with D maybe TRBD1 (6 bases). CDR1 and CDR2 from the germline V gene are SEHNR and FQNEAQ (reference sequence). The CDR3 runs 16 residues. Trimming removed 5 bases from V and 3 bases from J, with 19 bases in between. The CDR3 loop is CASSALQGRGEETQYF. CDR3 sequence (DNA): TGTGCCAGCAGCGCACTACAGGGCCGGGGAGAAGAGACCCAGTACTTC.

This clone was seen more than once but under ten times. V and J are TRBV2 and TRBJ2-1; possible D gene TRBD1, 6 bases. Germline values: CDR1 SNHLY, CDR2 FYNNEI. This CDR3 has 16 residues. The V end lost 6 bases, the J end lost 1 base, and 16 bases lay between the germline ends. The CDR3 loop is CASRTQGQISYNEQFF. For the CDR3, the DNA is TGTGCCAGCAGAACCCAGGGGCAAATATCCTACAATGAGCAGTTCTTC.

The chain carries TRBV15 and TRBJ2-1, with a weak D call TRBD2 (5 bases). V was pared by 1 base and J by 4 bases, with 11 bases between. This CDR3 is 15 amino acids long. Germline assignment: CDR1 LNHNV and CDR2 YYDKDF (reference sequence). The CDR3 sequence is CATSRVAGIYNEQFF. CDR3 DNA sequence: TGTGCCACCAGCAGAGTTGCGGGCATATACAATGAGCAGTTCTTC.

The V and J genes are TRBV5-1 and TRBJ2-6; perhaps TRBD2 as D (6 bases). Germline lookup yields CDR1 SGHRS and CDR2 YFSETQ. V dropped 2 bases and J dropped 4 bases, with 10 bases sitting between them. The CDR3 totals 15 residues. DNA of the CDR3: TGCGCCAGCAGCTTCTCGGGGGACGGGGCCAACGTCCTGACTTTC. Its translation is CASSFSGDGANVLTF.

The chain is built from TRBV9 and TRBJ2-7, with TRBD1 matching over 9 bases. The germline V gene encodes CDR1 SGDLS and CDR2 YYNGEE. The V and J ends lost 2 bases and 7 bases, in that order; junction bases with no gene match: 7. The CDR3 consists of 14 residues. The CDR3 bases are TGTGCCAGCAGCGTGGGACAGGGTATAGGGGAGCAGTACTTC. It translates to CASSVGQGIGEQYF.

The V and J genes are TRBV9 and TRBJ2-1; 15 bases are a match to TRBD2. The germline gives CDR1 SGDLS, CDR2 YYNGEE. This CDR3 contains 16 residues. After removal of 3 bases from V and 7 bases from J, the junction contained 5 bases not matched to a gene. The CDR3 protein is CASSETGTSGRNEQFF. As DNA, the CDR3 is TGTGCCAGCAGCGAAACCGGGACTAGCGGGAGGAATGAGCAGTTCTTC.

The chain couples TRBV2 to TRBJ2-7; TRBD1 matches at 8 bases. The CDR3 extends over 13 amino acids. V gave up 7 bases and J gave up 4 bases; unmatched junction bases: 6. Germline CDR1 and CDR2: SNHLY and FYNNEI. CDR3 in amino acids: CASTADREYEQYF. In DNA form, the CDR3 reads TGTGCCAGCACTGCGGACAGGGAGTACGAGCAGTACTTC.

The V call is TRBV7-3, the J call TRBJ2-7; a weak D match, TRBD2 (5 bases). The CDR3 spans 13 residues. Trimming took 4 bases from V and 4 from J, leaving 11 bases between them. The germline CDR1 and CDR2 sequences are SGHTA and FQGTGA. DNA of the CDR3: TGTGCCAGCAGCTCCGGACTGGGATACGAGCAGTACTTC. It codes for CASSSGLGYEQYF.

This clone is a singleton in its sample. V usage is TRBV2 and J usage is TRBJ2-1, with 9 bases identical to TRBD2. Looked up from germline, CDR1 is SNHLY and CDR2 is FYNNEI. The CDR3 is made up of 15 amino acids. J lost 5 bases, V lost 4 bases, and 6 bases had no gene match. In DNA form, the CDR3 reads TGTGCCAGCAGTGCGACTAGCGGACGTAACAATGAGCAGTTCTTC. Translated, it gives CASSATSGRNNEQFF.

This rearrangement joins TRBV2 to TRBJ1-2; the match to TRBD1 covers 7 bases. CDR3 size: 14 residues. Germline V gene sequence: CDR1 SNHLY, CDR2 FYNNEI. V shed 3 bases, J shed 3 bases, and the junction held 4 bases outside the gene matches. CDR3: CASSDRTGHYGYTF. CDR3 nucleotides: TGTGCCAGCAGTGATCGGACAGGCCACTATGGCTACACCTTC.

The chain links TRBV4-3 to TRBJ1-4; 8 bases map to TRBD1. The ends lost 4 bases at V and 8 bases at J; junction bases unmatched: 6. The CDR3 totals 14 residues. The V gene's germline CDR1 is LGHNA and CDR2 YSLEER. The CDR3 region has the DNA TGCGCCAGCAGCCCAGGACAGGGACGAGAAAAACTGTTTTTT. Its protein is CASSPGQGREKLFF.

This clone appeared once. This sequence joins TRBV19 and TRBJ1-1; TRBD1 aligns across 7 bases. The V gene's germline CDR1 is LNHDA and CDR2 SQIVND (reference sequence). The V gene end was trimmed by 4 bases and the J gene end by 4 bases; junction bases not matched to a gene: 6. There are 14 residues in the CDR3. CDR3 bases: TGTGCCAGTAGTAGCCTGACAGGGCCCACTGAAGCTTTCTTT. This gives the protein CASSSLTGPTEAFF.

V and J are TRBV7-8 and TRBJ1-1; 10 nucleotides agree with TRBD1. Trimming removed 5 bases from V and 5 bases from J; junction bases left unmatched: 11. The length of the CDR3 is 16 residues. Germline CDR1 SGHVS, CDR2 FQNEAQ. The CDR3 region has the DNA TGTGCCAGCAGCGTCGGGACAGGGGAGTCAACGACTGAAGCTTTCTTT. Translating gives CASSVGTGESTTEAFF.

The chain has TRBV19 and TRBJ2-1; TRBD1 aligns across 10 bases. Unmatched junction bases numbered 6, after V lost 6 bases and J lost 7 bases. Germline V gives CDR1 LNHDA, CDR2 SQIVND (reference sequence). The CDR3 covers 14 residues. CDR3 coding DNA: TGTGCCAGTAGGAGGGACAGGGGAACAAATGAGCAGTTCTTC. Amino acids: CASRRDRGTNEQFF.

The table lists this clone with a few counts. J is TRBJ2-7 and V is TRBV7-2; TRBD2 aligns across 8 bases. The CDR3 is 13 residues long. Germline lookup yields CDR1 SGHTA and CDR2 FQGNSA. The junction had 3 bases not matched to a gene; V was cut back by 5 bases and J by 3 bases. CDR3 sequence (DNA): TGTGCCAGCAGCCTCAGCGGGAGCTACGAGCAGTACTTC. Translating gives CASSLSGSYEQYF. Full variable domain (outside the CDR3, taken from reference TRBV7-2 and TRBJ2-7): GAGVSQSPSNKVTEKGKDVELRCDPISGHTALYWYRQSLGQGLEFLIYFQGNSAPDKSGLPSDRFSAERTGGSVSTLTIQRTQQEDSAVYLCASSLSGSYEQYFGPGTRLTVT.

This clone appeared a single time. CDR3 sequence (DNA): TGTGCCAGCAGCTTTGTGGGACACGGGAGGTCAGATACGCAGTATTTT. It yields the protein CASSFVGHGRSDTQYF. This chain connects TRBV5-4 to TRBJ2-3; TRBD2 is a possible D gene (7 bases). The CDR3 runs to 16 residues. V was shortened by 2 bases and J by 4 bases, with 17 bases between the two germline ends. Germline values: CDR1 SGHNT, CDR2 YYREEE (reference sequence).

As to this clone: The sample holds other DNA sequences that translate to the same CDR3. This rearrangement joins TRBV28 to TRBJ2-6; TRBD1 aligns across 7 bases. Per germline, CDR1 MDHEN and CDR2 SYDVKM. The trim removed 5 bases at V and 3 bases at J, leaving 4 bases unmatched. The CDR3 runs 15 residues. The CDR3 protein is CASSTQGSGANVLTF. The CDR3, as DNA: TGTGCCAGCAGTACACAGGGGAGTGGGGCCAACGTCCTGACTTTC.

This chain joins TRBV5-1 and TRBJ2-7; 8 nucleotides match TRBD1. Germline values: CDR1 SGHRS, CDR2 YFSETQ. The CDR3 sequence is 14 residues long. The ends lost 5 bases at V and 5 bases at J; junction bases unmatched: 9. DNA for the CDR3: TGCGCCAGCAGAACGATTCAGGGGGCGGACGAGCAGTACTTC. Protein: CASRTIQGADEQYF. The variable domain in full, with the rest retrieved from reference TRBV5-1 and TRBJ2-7, is KAGVTQTPRYLIKTRGQQVTLSCSPISGHRSVSWYQQTPGQGLQFLFEYFSETQRNKGNFPGRFSGRQFSNSRSEMNVSTLELGDSALYLCASRTIQGADEQYFGPGTRLTVT.

Here the CDR3 reads CASSLKRRDFSGNTIYF. CDR3 nucleotide sequence: TGTGCCAGCAGTCTTAAACGCAGGGACTTCTCTGGAAACACCATATATTTT. The chain is built from TRBV2 and TRBJ1-3, with D perhaps TRBD1 (5 bases). The CDR3 is made up of 17 amino acids. V was shortened by 5 bases and J by 0 bases, with 17 bases between the two germline ends. Germline loops: CDR1 SNHLY, CDR2 FYNNEI.

The chain employs TRBV7-2 and TRBJ1-2; 7 bases agree with TRBD1. Losses at the gene ends were 5 bases for V and 2 bases for J; bases not matched to a gene: 14. Looked up from germline, CDR1 is SGHTA and CDR2 is FQGNSA. This CDR3 spans 17 amino acids. This chain's CDR3 is CASSPKWGTANNYGYTF. The CDR3 coding sequence is TGTGCCAGCAGCCCAAAATGGGGGACAGCGAACAACTATGGCTACACCTTC.

This clone was seen only a few times. Here the CDR3 reads CASSLGPRGEQYF. Here the CDR3 DNA reads TGTGCCAGCAGCTTAGGACCCAGGGGCGAGCAGTACTTC. The chain combines TRBV7-9 with TRBJ2-7, with D maybe TRBD1 (6 bases). Germline CDR1 reads SEHNR; CDR2 reads FQNEAQ (reference sequence). The CDR3 consists of 13 residues. V was trimmed by 1 base and J by 6 bases, leaving 10 bases between them.

This rearrangement joins TRBV11-2 to TRBJ2-7, with D possibly being TRBD2 (5 bases). The germline V and J ends were trimmed by 0 bases and 3 bases, with 12 bases remaining between them. The V gene's germline CDR1 is SGHAT and CDR2 FQNNGV. This CDR3 has 15 residues. The CDR3 region is CASSLEGGWGYEQYF. The CDR3 DNA reads as TGTGCCAGCAGCTTAGAGGGCGGGTGGGGCTACGAGCAGTACTTC.